Below, 7 T cell receptor beta chains from the same sample are listed, as sequenced in a study of post-analysis software for immune sequencing data. Overall study results and limits: When patients were compared with controls, a handful of TRBV segments were more frequent, TRBV5-6, TRBV5-1 and TRBV20-1 among them.

cDNA libraries for TCR beta contained unique molecular identifiers. One entry per CDR3 protein results from TCRdb running MiXCR on the PCR reads. Seen here are 800,000 to 950,000 distinct CDR3 sequences, approximately 50% observed once, and the top ten hold approximately 4.5%. Antigens of these TCRs are unknown. The sequencing sample was made of blood. These receptors all stem from a girl between 10 and 17 years old with multiple sclerosis.

This clonotype was observed once. The rearrangement links TRBV20-1 to TRBJ2-4; 13 bases agree with TRBD2. The CDR3 totals 14 residues. With 2 bases clipped from V and 13 bases from J, the junction kept 8 bases outside the gene matches. Germline CDR1 DFQATT, CDR2 SNEGSKA (reference sequence). The CDR3 region has the DNA TGCAGTGCTAGAAGACTAGCGGGGGGCTACGAACAGTACTTC. This encodes CSARRLAGGYEQYF.

The rearrangement links TRBV14 to TRBJ1-1, with D maybe TRBD1 (5 bases). V was clipped by 0 bases and J by 0 bases, with 11 bases between them. CDR1 SGHDN and CDR2 FVKESK come from the germline V gene. This CDR3 region has 16 residues. This chain's CDR3 is CASSQDLGHLNTEAFF. The CDR3 DNA reads TGTGCCAGCAGCCAAGATCTTGGACACCTGAACACTGAAGCTTTCTTT.

In its sample, this clonotype was seen a few times. The chain is built from TRBV7-9 and TRBJ2-1, with D perhaps TRBD1 (5 bases). The CDR3 consists of 15 residues. Germline loops: CDR1 SEHNR, CDR2 FQNEAQ (reference sequence). V lost 0 bases and J 5 bases, leaving 11 bases between the germline ends. CDR3 in DNA: TGTGCCAGCAGCTTAGCGGGGCGCAAAAACAATGAGCAGTTCTTC. Amino acid sequence: CASSLAGRKNNEQFF.

This rearrangement joins TRBV9 to TRBJ2-3, with 7 nucleotides matching TRBD2. V lost 0 bases and J lost 6; bases outside the gene matches: 16. The CDR3 covers 18 residues. Germline assignment: CDR1 SGDLS and CDR2 YYNGEE. The CDR3 coding sequence is TGTGCCAGCAGCGTAGGAGCCGGCCTGGCGGGAGTAGGGGATACGCAGTATTTT. The encoded protein is CASSVGAGLAGVGDTQYF.

CDR3 bases: TGTGCCAGCTCCGCCGAGGGACAGGGAGAAAACATTCAGTACTTC. Residues: CASSAEGQGENIQYF. The V and J genes are TRBV18 and TRBJ2-4, with TRBD1 identical over 9 bases. This CDR3 spans 15 amino acids. J lost 5 bases, V lost 6 bases, and 8 bases had no gene match. Germline assignment: CDR1 KGHSH and CDR2 LQKENI.

This clonotype showed up just a few times. The chain is built from TRBV3-1 and TRBJ1-1; a possible D gene is TRBD1 (6 bases). The CDR3 totals 16 residues. V was pared by 0 bases and J by 7 bases, with 18 bases between. Germline V gene lookup returns CDR1 LGHDT and CDR2 YNNKEL (reference sequence). The CDR3 nucleotides read TGTGCCAGCAGCCAAGAAGCACGGACAGTACCGAGTGAAGCTTTCTTT. This codes for CASSQEARTVPSEAFF.

The V call is TRBV9, the J call TRBJ2-1; 8 bases are a match to TRBD1. The CDR3 is 16 amino acids. V shed 0 bases, J shed 5 bases, and the junction held 7 bases outside the gene matches. CDR1 is SGDLS, CDR2 YYNGEE, per germline. The CDR3 sequence: CASSVGTGQRDNEQFF. CDR3 coding DNA: TGTGCCAGCAGCGTAGGGACAGGGCAGCGGGACAATGAGCAGTTCTTC.